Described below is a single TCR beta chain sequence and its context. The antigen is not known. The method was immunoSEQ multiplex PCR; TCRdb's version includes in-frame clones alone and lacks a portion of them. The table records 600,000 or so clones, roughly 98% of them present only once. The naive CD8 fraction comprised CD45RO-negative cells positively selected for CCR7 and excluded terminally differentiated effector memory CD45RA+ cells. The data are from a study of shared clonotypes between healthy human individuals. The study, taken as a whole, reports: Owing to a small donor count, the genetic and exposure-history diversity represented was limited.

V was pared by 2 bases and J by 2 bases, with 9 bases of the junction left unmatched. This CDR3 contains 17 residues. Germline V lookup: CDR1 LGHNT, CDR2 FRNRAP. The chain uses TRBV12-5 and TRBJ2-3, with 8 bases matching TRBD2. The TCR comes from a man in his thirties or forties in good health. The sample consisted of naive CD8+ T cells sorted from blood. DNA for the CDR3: TGTGCTAGTGGTTTGCCACGGAGCGGGAGTGCCACAGATACGCAGTATTTT. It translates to CASGLPRSGSATDTQYF.